This T cell receptor (beta chain) was captured by sequencing in a study of graft-versus-host responses after intestinal transplantation. Whole-study context: Each recipient received anti-thymocyte globulin induction, then tacrolimus and steroids for around 3 years.

This clone was seen a single time. Method: immunoSEQ multiplex PCR; TCRdb's copy keeps in-frame clones and lacks some. The sample lists about 2,500 clones, 28% seen once, with 4% to 6% in the top ten. Proliferating CFSE-low CD3+CD4+ and CD3+CD8+ responders were sorted after the reaction. The length of the CDR3 is 13 residues. The V gene lost 0 bases and the J gene lost 4 bases, with 7 bases spanning the gap. CDR1 and CDR2 from the germline V gene are SGHAT and FQDESV (reference sequence). V is TRBV11-1 and J is TRBJ2-7, with no clear D. The sequences come from alloreactive CD4+ T cells from a mixed lymphocyte reaction culture, collected before transplantation. The subset here: CFSE-low proliferating T cells sorted from roughly 6-day pre-transplant mixed lymphocyte reaction (GvH or HvG direction). This receptor was obtained from a human patient who was an organ donor for intestinal transplantation. The CDR3 DNA is TGTGCCAGCAGCTTAGCTACATCTTACGAGCAGTACTTC. Residues: CASSLATSYEQYF.